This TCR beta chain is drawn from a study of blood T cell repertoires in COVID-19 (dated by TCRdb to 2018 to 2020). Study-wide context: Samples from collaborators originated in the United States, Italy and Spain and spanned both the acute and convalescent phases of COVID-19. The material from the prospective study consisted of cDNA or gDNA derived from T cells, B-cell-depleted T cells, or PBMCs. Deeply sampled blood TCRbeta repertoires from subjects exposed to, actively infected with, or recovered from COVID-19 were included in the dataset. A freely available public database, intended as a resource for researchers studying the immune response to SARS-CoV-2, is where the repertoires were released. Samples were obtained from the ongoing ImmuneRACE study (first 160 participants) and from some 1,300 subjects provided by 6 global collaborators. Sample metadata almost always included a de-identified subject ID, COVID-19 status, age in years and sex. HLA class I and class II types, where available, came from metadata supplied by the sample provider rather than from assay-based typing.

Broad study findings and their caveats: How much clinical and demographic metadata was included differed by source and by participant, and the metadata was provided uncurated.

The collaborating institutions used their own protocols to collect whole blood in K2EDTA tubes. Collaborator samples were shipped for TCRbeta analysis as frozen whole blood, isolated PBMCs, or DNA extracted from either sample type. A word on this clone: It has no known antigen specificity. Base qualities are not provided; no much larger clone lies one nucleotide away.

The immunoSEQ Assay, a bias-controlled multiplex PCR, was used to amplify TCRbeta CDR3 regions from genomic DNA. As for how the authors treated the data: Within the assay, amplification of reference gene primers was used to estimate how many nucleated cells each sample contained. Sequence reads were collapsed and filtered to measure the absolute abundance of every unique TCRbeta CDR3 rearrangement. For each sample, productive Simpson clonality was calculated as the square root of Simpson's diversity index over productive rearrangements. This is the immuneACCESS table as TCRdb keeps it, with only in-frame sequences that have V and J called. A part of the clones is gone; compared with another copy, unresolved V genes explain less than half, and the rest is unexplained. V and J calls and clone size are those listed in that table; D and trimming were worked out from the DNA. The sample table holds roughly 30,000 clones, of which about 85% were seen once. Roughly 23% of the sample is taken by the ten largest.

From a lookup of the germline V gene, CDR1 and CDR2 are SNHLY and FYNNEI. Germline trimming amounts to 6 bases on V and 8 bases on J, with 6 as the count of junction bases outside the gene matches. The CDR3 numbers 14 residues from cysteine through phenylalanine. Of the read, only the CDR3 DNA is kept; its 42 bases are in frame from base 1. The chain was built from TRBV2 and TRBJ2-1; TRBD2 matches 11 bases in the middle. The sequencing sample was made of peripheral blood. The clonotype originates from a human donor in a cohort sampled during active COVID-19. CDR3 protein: CASRLAGGPYEQFF. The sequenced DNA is TGTGCCAGCAGGTTAGCGGGGGGGCCCTATGAGCAGTTCTTC.